This TCR beta chain came from a study of blood T cell repertoires in COVID-19. Study-wide background: PBMCs, B-cell-depleted T cells, or T cells were the source of the cDNA or gDNA that made up the material.

Original data processing: Estimates of nucleated cell counts were drawn from the amplification of reference gene primers. The method was immunoSEQ multiplex PCR; TCRdb's version includes in-frame clones alone and lacks a portion of them. The D gene and trimming were derived from the DNA, and the V and J assignments and clone size from that table. The data hold about 140,000 clones, with more than 65% observed a single time. Trimming took 6 bases from V and 4 from J; bases not matched to a gene: 7. Germline V CDR1 and CDR2: SNHLY, FYNNEI. The CDR3 loop spans 15 amino acids. This clone was counted only a few times.

This clonotype was sampled from a man aged 55 to 70 with acute or convalescent COVID-19. Sequencing was performed on peripheral blood. This chain joins TRBV2 and TRBJ2-4; 9 bases are a match to TRBD1. Here the CDR3 DNA reads TGTGCCAGCAGAGGTCTCGGGACAGGGAAAAACATTCAGTACTTC. Its protein is CASRGLGTGKNIQYF.